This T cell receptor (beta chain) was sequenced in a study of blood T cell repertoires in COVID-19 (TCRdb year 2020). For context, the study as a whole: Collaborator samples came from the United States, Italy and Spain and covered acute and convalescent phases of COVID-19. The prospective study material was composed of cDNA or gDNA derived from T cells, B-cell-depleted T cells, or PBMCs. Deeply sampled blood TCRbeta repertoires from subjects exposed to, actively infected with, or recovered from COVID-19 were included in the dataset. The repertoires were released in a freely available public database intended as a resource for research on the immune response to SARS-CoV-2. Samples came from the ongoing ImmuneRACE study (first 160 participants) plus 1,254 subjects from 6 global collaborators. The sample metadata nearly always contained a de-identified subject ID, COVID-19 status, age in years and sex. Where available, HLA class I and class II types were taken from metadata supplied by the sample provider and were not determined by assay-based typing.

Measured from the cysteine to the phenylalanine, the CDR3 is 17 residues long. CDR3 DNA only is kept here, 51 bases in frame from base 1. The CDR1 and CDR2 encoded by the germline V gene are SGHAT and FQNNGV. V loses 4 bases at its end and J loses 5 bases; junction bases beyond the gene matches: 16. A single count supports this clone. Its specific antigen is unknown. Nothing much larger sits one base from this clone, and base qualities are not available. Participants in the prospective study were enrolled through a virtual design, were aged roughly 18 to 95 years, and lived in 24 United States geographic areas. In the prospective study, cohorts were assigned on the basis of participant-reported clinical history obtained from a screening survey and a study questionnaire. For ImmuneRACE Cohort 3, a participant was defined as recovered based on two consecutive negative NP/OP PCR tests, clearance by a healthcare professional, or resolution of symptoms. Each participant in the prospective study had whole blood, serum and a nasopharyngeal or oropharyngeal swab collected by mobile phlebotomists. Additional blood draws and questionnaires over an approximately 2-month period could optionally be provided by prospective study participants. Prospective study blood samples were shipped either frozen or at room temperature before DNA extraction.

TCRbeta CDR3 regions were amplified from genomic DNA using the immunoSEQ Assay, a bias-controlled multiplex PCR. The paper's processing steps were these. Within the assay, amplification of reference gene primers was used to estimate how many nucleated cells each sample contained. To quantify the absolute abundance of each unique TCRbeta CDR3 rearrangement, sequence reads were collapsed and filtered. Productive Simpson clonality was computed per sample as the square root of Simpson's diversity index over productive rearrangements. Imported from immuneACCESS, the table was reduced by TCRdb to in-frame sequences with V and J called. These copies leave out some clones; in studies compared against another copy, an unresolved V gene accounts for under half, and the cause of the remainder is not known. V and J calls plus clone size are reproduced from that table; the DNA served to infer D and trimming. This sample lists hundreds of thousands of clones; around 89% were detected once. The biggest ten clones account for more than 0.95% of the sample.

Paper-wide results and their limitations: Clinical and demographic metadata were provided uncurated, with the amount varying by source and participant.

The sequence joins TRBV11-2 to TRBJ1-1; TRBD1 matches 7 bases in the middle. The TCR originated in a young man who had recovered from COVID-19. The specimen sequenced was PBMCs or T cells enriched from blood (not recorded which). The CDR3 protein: CASSSRQGRGLGTEAFF. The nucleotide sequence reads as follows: TGTGCCAGCAGCTCCCGACAGGGAAGGGGGTTGGGGACTGAAGCTTTCTTT.